These 11 T cell receptor beta chains came from one sample sequenced in a study of cytomegalovirus exposure and HLA in healthy donors. This PCR relied on a set of 60 Vbeta primers and 13 Jbeta primers. Only in-frame clones appear in the TCRdb table, and some are missing; sequencing was by immunoSEQ multiplex PCR. The clone table shows roughly 39,000 clones, with the ten largest holding approximately 3%. What was sequenced was PBMCs. All receptors come from a woman in her thirties in good health and CMV-seropositive.

This chain uses TRBV19 with TRBJ1-5; D is possibly TRBD1 (5 bases). V lost 5 bases and J 4 bases, leaving 12 bases between the germline ends. CDR3 length equals 14 residues. CDR1 and CDR2 (germline): LNHDA, SQIVND (reference sequence). The CDR3 here is CASSQTVGNQPQHF. As DNA, the CDR3 is TGTGCCAGTAGTCAGACAGTGGGGAATCAGCCCCAGCATTTT.

The chain couples TRBV7-9 to TRBJ2-3; weak D call: TRBD1 (5 bases). This CDR3 has 12 residues. With 5 bases removed from V and 6 bases from J, the gap between germline ends came to 9 bases. Germline CDR1 SEHNR, CDR2 FQNEAQ (reference sequence). The CDR3 sequence is CASSRTGDTQYF. CDR3 coding DNA: TGTGCCAGCAGCCGCACAGGCGATACGCAGTATTTT.

This chain uses TRBV11-3 with TRBJ2-7, with TRBD1 matching 8 bases. This CDR3 has 15 residues. The V and J ends lost 3 bases and 3 bases, in that order; junction bases with no gene match: 7. CDR1 is SGHNT, CDR2 YENEEA, per germline. CDR3 amino acids: CASSFVTGQDYEQYF. DNA of the CDR3: TGTGCCAGCAGCTTCGTCACGGGACAGGACTACGAGCAGTACTTC.

The chain joins TRBV7-6 to TRBJ1-1; D gene uncertain. Germline V CDR1 and CDR2: SGHVS, FNYEAQ. V was shortened by 3 bases and J by 1 base, with 6 bases between the two germline ends. CDR3 length: 13 amino acids. This chain's CDR3 is CASSFEQNTEAFF. CDR3 in DNA: TGTGCCAGCAGCTTCGAGCAGAACACTGAAGCTTTCTTT.

J is TRBJ2-7 and V is TRBV29-1, with D possibly being TRBD2 (5 bases). CDR1 is SQVTM and CDR2 is ANQGSEA in the germline V gene. CDR3 length equals 13 residues. The V and J ends lost 1 base and 6 bases respectively, with 13 bases between them. CDR3 residues: CSVEGRASFEQYF. The CDR3 DNA sequence: TGCAGCGTTGAAGGGCGGGCCTCTTTCGAGCAGTACTTC.

V is TRBV6-5 and J is TRBJ1-6, with TRBD1 matching over 9 bases. J gave up 9 bases and V 6 bases, and 6 bases lay outside the gene matches. Germline assignment: CDR1 MNHEY and CDR2 SVGAGI. The CDR3 length is 14 residues. As DNA, the CDR3 is TGTGCCAGCAGCAGACAGGGGGTCGTTTCACCCCTCCACTTT. Amino acid sequence: CASSRQGVVSPLHF.

The chain carries TRBV11-2 and TRBJ2-7, with a possible D match to TRBD1 (5 bases). Trimming left V 5 bases short and J 3 bases short, with 8 bases between. Per germline, CDR1 SGHAT and CDR2 FQNNGV. The length of the CDR3 is 12 residues. As DNA, the CDR3 is TGTGCCAGCAGCCTACAGGTCTACGAGCAGTACTTC. Translated, it gives CASSLQVYEQYF.

V and J are TRBV5-6 and TRBJ2-3, with D tentatively TRBD2 (7 bases). CDR3 length equals 15 residues. Per germline, CDR1 SGHDT and CDR2 YYEEEE. Trimming took 2 bases from V and 5 from J, leaving 15 bases between them. The CDR3 region is CASSFPWGGGDTQYF. The CDR3 coding sequence is TGTGCCAGCAGCTTTCCGTGGGGGGGCGGAGATACGCAGTATTTT.

CDR3: CSGRTVRQPQHF. DNA for the CDR3: TGCAGCGGCCGGACAGTAAGGCAGCCCCAGCATTTT. The V gene is TRBV29-1, the J gene TRBJ1-5, with D possibly being TRBD1 (6 bases). Trimming left V 7 bases short and J 7 bases short, with 14 bases between. There are 12 residues in the CDR3. In germline, CDR1 is SQVTM, CDR2 ANQGSEA.

The genes are TRBV30 and TRBJ1-6; TRBD1 might be the D (5 bases). The germline CDR1 and CDR2 sequences are GTSNPN and SVGIG (reference sequence). The CDR3 loop spans 13 amino acids. V lost 2 bases to trimming and J lost 9 bases, with 11 bases between them. The CDR3 region is CAWSSQDGSPLHF. The CDR3 coding sequence is TGTGCCTGGAGTTCACAGGACGGTTCACCCCTCCACTTT.

The gene calls are TRBV30 and TRBJ1-5; D possibly corresponds to TRBD1 (5 bases). There are 13 residues in the CDR3. V was shortened by 1 base and J by 1 base, with 5 bases between the two germline ends. Germline V gives CDR1 GTSNPN, CDR2 SVGIG (reference sequence). The CDR3 protein is CAWSAGSNQPQHF. DNA of the CDR3: TGTGCCTGGAGTGCAGGGAGCAATCAGCCCCAGCATTTT.